Given below is one T cell receptor beta chain in context. These data originate in a study of PD-L1 blockade in urothelial cancer. Study-level information: Patients began atezolizumab, 1,200 mg intravenously every 3 weeks, in the mid-2010s. Analyses were performed on blood at 3 weeks after treatment start (the second dose) and at 6 weeks.

The CDR3 has 15 amino acids. Deletions cut 7 bases from V and 6 bases from J, with 21 bases between. In germline, CDR1 is MNHEY, CDR2 SMNVEV (reference sequence). Indicated time point: pretreatment peripheral blood. TCRdb's copy holds only in-frame clones and misses some; the assay was immunoSEQ multiplex PCR. The repertoire holds approximately 94,000 clones, around 86% seen once, with 1.5% to 2% in the top ten. V is TRBV27 and J is TRBJ1-2; tentative D call: TRBD1 (5 bases). The source is a man in his sixties with urothelial cancer. Sequences were derived from PBMCs, sampled around atezolizumab (anti-PD-L1) treatment. Here the CDR3 reads CASNERGRLTNGYTF. The CDR3 DNA sequence: TGTGCCAGCAACGAGCGGGGGAGACTAACTAATGGCTACACCTTC.